Listed below are T cell receptor beta chains from one sample, sequenced in a study of T cell repertoires in ileal Crohn's disease. Only in-frame clones appear in the TCRdb table, and some are missing; sequencing was by immunoSEQ multiplex PCR. Of 9,000 to 13,000 clones in the sample, around 87% were seen once. Sequenced sample: ileal tissue. The receptors originated from an adult with Crohn's disease. CDR3s include the opening cysteine and the closing phenylalanine or tryptophan. D genes are given only for firm matches. Rows may omit the clone size; those that give it use once, few, many or a size class.

clone_size	v_call	j_call	d_call	cdr3_aa	cdr3_nt
.	TRBV7-2	TRBJ2-1	.	CASSLAQRAYNEQFF	TGTGCCAGCAGCTTAGCCCAGCGGGCCTACAATGAGCAGTTCTTC
.	TRBV4-1	TRBJ2-1	TRBD2	CASSQAGLATYNEQFF	TGCGCCAGCAGCCAAGCGGGACTAGCGACATACAATGAGCAGTTCTTC
.	TRBV12-5	TRBJ2-5	.	CASGLLGLRETQYF	TGTGCTAGTGGTCTCCTCGGCCTTCGGGAGACCCAGTACTTC
once	TRBV28	TRBJ2-7	.	CASTKPPSYEQYF	TGTGCCAGCACCAAACCCCCCTCCTACGAGCAGTACTTC
.	TRBV7-9	TRBJ1-1	.	CASSLDPGTEAFF	TGTGCCAGCAGCTTGGACCCCGGCACTGAAGCTTTCTTT
.	TRBV15	TRBJ1-5	.	CATSTDNQPQHF	TGTGCCACCAGCACCGATAATCAGCCCCAGCATTTT
.	TRBV6-4	TRBJ2-1	TRBD1	CASTDRGRWVGNEQFF	TGTGCCAGCACCGACAGGGGGCGCTGGGTGGGTAATGAGCAGTTCTTC
.	TRBV9	TRBJ2-5	.	CASSPDGGEGETQYF	TGTGCCAGCAGCCCAGACGGGGGAGAAGGGGAGACCCAGTACTTC
.	TRBV25-1	TRBJ1-6	.	CASSERPGFSSPLHF	TGTGCCAGCAGTGAAAGGCCGGGATTCAGTTCACCCCTCCACTTT
.	TRBV7-9	TRBJ2-1	.	CASSSRRRTTGYNEQFF	TGTGCCAGCAGCTCCCGCCGGAGGACCACCGGGTACAATGAGCAGTTCTTC
.	TRBV6-4	TRBJ1-4	.	CASSANGAGNEKLFF	TGTGCCAGCAGCGCCAATGGGGCCGGCAATGAAAAACTGTTTTTT
.	TRBV9	TRBJ2-7	TRBD2	CASSLLAGGGEQYF	TGTGCCAGCAGCTTACTAGCGGGAGGGGGTGAGCAGTACTTC
.	TRBV19	TRBJ1-1	.	CASTPGAGEGTEAFF	TGTGCCAGTACCCCGGGGGCGGGGGAGGGCACTGAAGCTTTCTTT
.	TRBV7-2	TRBJ2-7	TRBD2	CASSTPGRGEQYF	TGTGCCAGCAGCACCCCTGGGAGGGGCGAGCAGTACTTC
.	TRBV7-2	TRBJ1-3	.	CASSFQGWGNTIYF	TGTGCCAGCAGCTTCCAGGGATGGGGAAACACCATATATTTT
.	TRBV12-5	TRBJ2-5	.	CASGLVRTTEETQYF	TGTGCTAGTGGTTTGGTACGAACGACGGAAGAGACCCAGTACTTC
once	TRBV5-6	TRBJ1-1	.	CASSLRGAQAFF	TGTGCCAGCAGCTTGAGGGGGGCTCAAGCTTTCTTT
.	TRBV9	TRBJ2-3	.	CASSVADTQYF	TGTGCCAGCAGCGTAGCAGATACGCAGTATTTT
.	TRBV6-5	TRBJ2-2	TRBD2	CASSSGLANGELFF	TGTGCCAGCAGTTCCGGACTAGCGAACGGGGAGCTGTTTTTT
.	TRBV6-1	TRBJ2-2	TRBD2	CASTSGSTGELFF	TGTGCCAGCACTAGCGGATCCACCGGGGAGCTGTTTTTT
.	TRBV7-9	TRBJ2-1	TRBD2	CASSPVSGRKIF	TGTGCCAGCAGCCCAGTTAGCGGGAGGAAGATCTTC
.	TRBV5-4	TRBJ1-1	TRBD1	CASSRQGVPEAFF	TGTGCCAGCAGCCGACAGGGAGTGCCTGAAGCTTTCTTT
.	TRBV5-1	TRBJ2-1	TRBD2	CASSSTGTSNEQKFF	TGCGCCAGCAGCTCGACCGGGACTAGTAACGAGCAGAAGTTCTTC
.	TRBV6-5	TRBJ1-1	.	CASSRGFANTEAFF	TGTGCCAGCAGCAGGGGTTTTGCGAACACTGAAGCTTTCTTT
.	TRBV18	TRBJ2-2	.	CASSPERNTGELFF	TGTGCCAGCTCACCAGAAAGGAACACCGGGGAGCTGTTTTTT
.	TRBV11-2	TRBJ2-1	.	CASSFNRAFNEQFF	TGTGCCAGCAGCTTTAATAGAGCCTTCAATGAGCAGTTCTTC
.	TRBV10-2	TRBJ2-1	TRBD2	CASSDGVGLAGYEQFF	TGCGCCAGCAGTGATGGGGTGGGACTAGCGGGTTATGAGCAGTTCTTC
.	TRBV5-1	TRBJ1-1	.	CASSLDGRAFF	TGCGCCAGCAGCTTGGACGGAAGAGCTTTCTTT
few	TRBV18	TRBJ1-1	.	CASSPLEWSRTEAFF	TGTGCCAGCTCACCACTGGAGTGGTCACGGACTGAAGCTTTCTTT
.	TRBV11-2	TRBJ2-4	TRBD1	CASSAGTGYIQYF	TGTGCCAGCAGCGCGGGGACAGGGTACATTCAGTACTTC
.	TRBV27	TRBJ2-2	.	CASAGTGELFF	TGTGCCTCCGCGGGGACCGGGGAGCTGTTTTTT